A single sample gave rise to the 11 T cell receptor beta chains below, sequenced in a study of CD8 T cells in ankylosing spondylitis. TCRdb itself ran the 5' RACE reads through MiXCR, one entry per CDR3 protein. Among about 96,000 distinct CDR3 sequences listed, 27% were seen once. The specimen sequenced was blood, either unsorted or a sorted T cell fraction (not recorded which). The receptors shown here come from a male donor with ankylosing spondylitis or in good health (not recorded which).

This clonotype showed up just a few times. This chain links TRBV5-1 with TRBJ2-7; 8 bases line up with TRBD1. The CDR3 covers 15 residues. Per the germline V gene, CDR1 is SGHRS and CDR2 is YFSETQ. V gave up 1 base and J gave up 7 bases; unmatched junction bases: 10. The CDR3 DNA follows: TGCGCCAGCAGCTTGCGGACAGGGAAGAAGTCGGAGCAGTACTTC. Amino acids: CASSLRTGKKSEQYF. The entire variable domain, with the rest obtained from reference TRBV5-1 and TRBJ2-7, is as follows: KAGVTQTPRYLIKTRGQQVTLSCSPISGHRSVSWYQQTPGQGLQFLFEYFSETQRNKGNFPGRFSGRQFSNSRSEMNVSTLELGDSALYLCASSLRTGKKSEQYFGPGTRLTVT.

The rearrangement joins TRBV7-3 to TRBJ2-3; D call uncertain. The CDR3 is 13 amino acids. V was pared by 1 base and J by 0 bases, with 2 bases between. From germline, CDR1 is SGHTA and CDR2 FQGTGA. The CDR3 loop is CASSLISTDTQYF. The CDR3 DNA reads TGTGCCAGCAGCTTAATAAGCACAGATACGCAGTATTTT.

V and J are TRBV20-1 and TRBJ2-7; D may be TRBD2 (6 bases). Trimming took 2 bases from V and 5 from J, leaving 16 bases between them. The CDR3 runs 14 residues. Germline CDR1 reads DFQATT; CDR2 reads SNEGSKA (reference sequence). The CDR3 reads CSARRDFRPNEQYF. The CDR3 bases are TGCAGTGCTAGAAGGGACTTTAGGCCTAACGAGCAGTACTTC.

The chain couples TRBV4-2 to TRBJ1-4, with 7 bases fitting TRBD1. CDR1 is LGHNA and CDR2 is YNFKEQ in the germline V gene. The V segment lost 0 bases and the J segment 6 bases; nucleotides outside the gene matches: 7. The CDR3 contains 16 residues. The CDR3 DNA reads TGTGCCAGCAGCCAAGAGGGGGCAGGGGGGGATGAAAAACTGTTTTTT. Residues: CASSQEGAGGDEKLFF.

This clonotype was observed a few times. The rearrangement uses TRBV5-1 and TRBJ2-7; D is perhaps TRBD2 (5 bases). The CDR3 is 14 residues long. Between the trimmed V and J ends, which lost 7 bases and 3 bases, there was a span of 17 bases. Germline CDR1 SGHRS, CDR2 YFSETQ. The CDR3: CASSLFGRNYEQYV. CDR3 bases: TGCGCCAGCTCCCTTTTTGGGAGAAACTACGAGCAGTACGTC.

The chain couples TRBV12-3 or TRBV12-4 to TRBJ1-5; 8 bases match TRBD1. The V segment lost 6 bases and the J segment 2 bases; nucleotides outside the gene matches: 6. CDR3 length: 15 residues. CDR3 sequence (DNA): TGTGCCAGCAGCCTCCGGGGACAGGGCAATCAGCCCCAGCATTTT. This sequence encodes CASSLRGQGNQPQHF.

This clonotype turned up a few times. V gene TRBV7-9 combines with J gene TRBJ2-3; D tentatively fits TRBD1 or TRBD2 (5 bases each). The CDR3 length is 14 residues. The germline V gene has CDR1 SEHNR and CDR2 FQNEAQ (reference sequence). With 5 bases removed from V and 2 bases from J, the gap between germline ends came to 11 bases. CDR3 DNA sequence: TGTGCCAGCAGCCTGGGACGGAACACAGATACGCAGTATTTT. Amino acids: CASSLGRNTDTQYF.

This clonotype appeared a few times. The V call is TRBV5-5, the J call TRBJ1-3; D gene uncertain. This CDR3 is built from 15 residues. The germline V gene has CDR1 SGHKS and CDR2 YYEKEE (reference sequence). The germline V and J ends were trimmed by 4 bases and 0 bases, with 11 bases remaining between them. The CDR3 DNA sequence: TGTGCCAGCAGCACTGGACCCAGCTCTGGAAACACCATATATTTT. Translated, it gives CASSTGPSSGNTIYF.

This chain links TRBV5-1 with TRBJ2-3; unclear D gene. Trimming left V 3 bases short and J 3 bases short, with 11 bases between. This CDR3 is built from 14 residues. The germline V gene has CDR1 SGHRS and CDR2 YFSETQ. CDR3 residues: CASSSGDRTDTQYF. CDR3 nucleotide sequence: TGCGCCAGCAGCTCTGGGGATAGGACAGATACGCAGTATTTT.

This chain joins TRBV18 and TRBJ1-3; 9 nucleotides align to TRBD1. CDR1 and CDR2 (germline): KGHSH, LQKENI. The junction had 15 bases not matched to a gene; V was cut back by 0 bases and J by 0 bases. This CDR3 contains 21 residues. Here the CDR3 reads CASSPPGTGIVWVDSGNTIYF. The CDR3 DNA follows: TGTGCCAGCTCACCACCTGGGACAGGGATTGTTTGGGTCGACTCTGGAAACACCATATATTTT.

This sequence joins TRBV28 and TRBJ1-3; D remains unclear. This CDR3 has 13 amino acids. Trimming stripped 4 bases from V and 0 bases from J, with 4 bases between. Germline CDR1 is MDHEN and CDR2 is SYDVKM. CDR3: CASSWASGNTIYF. The DNA of the CDR3 is TGTGCCAGCAGTTGGGCCTCTGGAAACACCATATATTTT.